Listed here are 14 T cell receptor beta chains from one sample, sequenced in a study of human T cells and chemical hapten exposure. Noted time point: healthy volunteer bleed at 6 weeks. Unfractionated whole blood yielded the extracted total RNA. TCRdb used MiXCR to reprocess the RACE reads, holding one entry per CDR3 protein. The table shows 70,000 to 95,000 distinct CDR3 sequences, with around 9.4% occurring only once. Sequencing was done on a sample of whole blood. The receptors come from a female donor in good health. Some clones in this sample may be carry-over from other donors' samples.

The V and J genes are TRBV20-1 and TRBJ2-1; perhaps TRBD1 as D (5 bases). Trimming took 1 base from V and 12 from J, leaving 10 bases between them. This CDR3 contains 11 residues. Germline V gene sequence: CDR1 DFQATT, CDR2 SNEGSKA (reference sequence). DNA of the CDR3: TGCAGTGCTAGAGGTAACCAGGGGCAGTTCTTC. Translating gives CSARGNQGQFF.

This clonotype was counted ten times or more. The chain employs TRBV12-3 or TRBV12-4 and TRBJ1-2, with D possibly TRBD1 on 6 matching bases. The CDR3 sequence is 14 residues long. Deletions cut 6 bases from V and 4 bases from J, with 15 bases between. This CDR3 reads CASSSGQIFYGYTF. CDR3 DNA: TGTGCCAGCAGCTCCGGACAGATTTTCTATGGCTACACCTTC.

There are many counts of this clonotype. The chain couples TRBV20-1 to TRBJ2-1; 12 bases agree with TRBD1. The CDR3 sequence is 14 residues long. Germline loops: CDR1 DFQATT, CDR2 SNEGSKA (reference sequence). V was clipped by 6 bases and J by 5 bases; unmatched bases: 5. The CDR3 DNA is TGCAGTGCCCCGGGACAGGGGGCCCACAATGAGCAGTTCTTC. It translates to CSAPGQGAHNEQFF.

This clonotype was counted only a few times. The chain combines TRBV7-8 with TRBJ1-4; D may be TRBD1 (5 bases). CDR1 SGHVS and CDR2 FQNEAQ come from the germline V gene. V shed 1 base and J shed 7 bases, with 10 bases lying between them. The CDR3 extends over 14 amino acids. The CDR3: CASSLGNGGEKLFF. For the CDR3, the DNA is TGTGCCAGCAGCTTAGGCAATGGGGGTGAAAAACTGTTTTTT.

This clonotype was counted a few times. This sequence joins TRBV5-1 and TRBJ1-4, with 7 bases aligning to TRBD1. Unmatched junction bases numbered 8, after V lost 4 bases and J lost 2 bases. The length of the CDR3 is 16 residues. The germline gives CDR1 SGHRS, CDR2 YFSETQ. CDR3 region: CASSPSLTGTNEKLFF. In DNA, the CDR3 is TGCGCCAGCAGCCCGTCTTTGACAGGGACTAATGAAAAACTGTTTTTT.

This clonotype was counted at least ten times. The chain joins TRBV20-1 to TRBJ1-6, with D possibly being TRBD1 (6 bases). From germline, CDR1 is DFQATT and CDR2 SNEGSKA (reference sequence). The CDR3 loop spans 15 amino acids. With 1 base removed from V and 6 bases from J, the gap between germline ends came to 13 bases. In DNA, the CDR3 is TGCAGTGCTAGAGGGACGGGGGCCCTTAATTCACCCCTCCACTTT. It specifies CSARGTGALNSPLHF.

This clonotype was observed a handful of times. The chain employs TRBV2 and TRBJ1-6, with unresolved D. Germline assignment: CDR1 SNHLY and CDR2 FYNNEI. This CDR3 has 14 amino acids. V shed 5 bases and J shed 10 bases, with 15 bases lying between them. The CDR3 is CASSLGRGGSPLHF. DNA for the CDR3: TGTGCCAGCAGTTTGGGGAGAGGAGGCTCACCCCTCCACTTT. The whole variable domain, remainder taken from reference TRBV2 and TRBJ1-6, is EPEVTQTPSHQVTQMGQEVILRCVPISNHLYFYWYRQILGQKVEFLVSFYNNEISEKSEIFDDQFSVERPDGSNFTLKIRSTKLEDSAMYFCASSLGRGGSPLHFGNGTRLTVT.

The sample holds many counts of this clonotype. This chain connects TRBV20-1 to TRBJ1-1; a possible D gene is TRBD1 (6 bases). This CDR3 is 12 amino acids long. The germline CDR1 and CDR2 sequences are DFQATT and SNEGSKA (reference sequence). V lost 8 bases and J lost 10, with 20 bases in between. The DNA for the CDR3 is TGCAGTCAGCCTTATGGGGGGCCGGGAGCTTTCTTT. It yields the protein CSQPYGGPGAFF.

The V call is TRBV3-1, the J call TRBJ1-4, with D uncertain. CDR3 size: 18 residues. CDR1 and CDR2 (germline): LGHDT, YNNKEL (reference sequence). Between the trimmed V and J ends, which lost 0 bases and 2 bases, there was a span of 16 bases. The CDR3 loop is CASSQDNPRSVTNEKLFF. The DNA of the CDR3 is TGTGCCAGCAGCCAAGATAACCCCAGGAGTGTGACTAATGAAAAACTGTTTTTT. Combining the CDR3 with reference TRBV3-1 and TRBJ1-4 gives the whole variable domain DTAVSQTPKYLVTQMGNDKSIKCEQNLGHDTMYWYKQDSKKFLKIMFSYNNKELIINETVPNRFSPKSPDKAHLNLHINSLELGDSAVYFCASSQDNPRSVTNEKLFFGSGTQLSVL.

The sample holds a few counts of this clonotype. The V gene is TRBV7-3, the J gene TRBJ2-3; D is perhaps TRBD2 (6 bases). CDR3 length equals 16 residues. Trimming removed 5 bases from V and 1 base from J, with 16 bases in between. Germline V gives CDR1 SGHTA, CDR2 FQGTGA. For the CDR3, the DNA is TGTGCCAGCAGCACGGGGCTAGCGCCTCGCACAGATACGCAGTATTTT. Translating gives CASSTGLAPRTDTQYF.

V gene TRBV2 combines with J gene TRBJ1-6; D gene ambiguous. The CDR3 contains 14 residues. CDR1 and CDR2 from the germline V gene are SNHLY and FYNNEI. V lost 11 bases and J 6 bases, leaving 17 bases between the germline ends. CDR3 loop: CAGYEGRRNSPLHF. CDR3 in DNA: TGTGCCGGGTATGAAGGACGGCGTAATTCACCCCTCCACTTT.

This clonotype was seen at least ten times. The chain joins TRBV7-9 to TRBJ1-5; 12 bases align to TRBD1. CDR3 length: 17 amino acids. In germline, CDR1 is SEHNR, CDR2 FQNEAQ (reference sequence). V was clipped by 3 bases and J by 1 base; unmatched bases: 4. CDR3 sequence (DNA): TGTGCCAGCAGCTTTGACGGGACAGGGGGCAGCAATCAGCCCCAGCATTTT. Protein sequence: CASSFDGTGGSNQPQHF.

This clonotype was seen many times. The V gene is TRBV7-2, the J gene TRBJ2-3; D remains ambiguous. The V gene's germline CDR1 is SGHTA and CDR2 FQGNSA. V shed 5 bases and J shed 6 bases, with 12 bases lying between them. The CDR3 contains 13 residues. This chain's CDR3 is CASSIGRSDTQYF. The CDR3 DNA is TGTGCCAGCAGCATTGGTCGGAGCGATACGCAGTATTTT.

In its sample, this clonotype was seen many times. The chain uses TRBV28 and TRBJ1-2; D is unclear. V was cut by 8 bases and J by 6 bases, with 10 bases left in between. CDR3 size: 11 residues. Germline-derived CDR1 and CDR2 are MDHEN and SYDVKM. CDR3 residues: CASHAIHGYTF. The CDR3 DNA reads as TGTGCCAGCCACGCAATCCATGGCTACACCTTC.